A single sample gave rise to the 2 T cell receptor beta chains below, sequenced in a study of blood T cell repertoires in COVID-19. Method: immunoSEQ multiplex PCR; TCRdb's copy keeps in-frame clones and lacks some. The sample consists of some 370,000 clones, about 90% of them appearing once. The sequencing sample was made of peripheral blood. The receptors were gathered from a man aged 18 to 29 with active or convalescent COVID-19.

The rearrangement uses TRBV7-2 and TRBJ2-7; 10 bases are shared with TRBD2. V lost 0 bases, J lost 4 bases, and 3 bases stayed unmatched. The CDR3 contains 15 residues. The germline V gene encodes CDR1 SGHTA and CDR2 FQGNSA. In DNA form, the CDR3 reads TGTGCCAGCAGCTTAGCGCCTAGCGGGGGTTACGAGCAGTACTTC. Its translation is CASSLAPSGGYEQYF.

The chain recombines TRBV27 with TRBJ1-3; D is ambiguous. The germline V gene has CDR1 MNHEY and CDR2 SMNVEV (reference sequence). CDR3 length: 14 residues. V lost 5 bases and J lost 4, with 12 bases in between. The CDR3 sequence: CASSPGATGNTIYF. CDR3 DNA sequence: TGTGCCAGCAGTCCCGGAGCAACCGGAAACACCATATATTTT.